This T cell receptor (beta chain) was recorded in a study of T-cell memory formation after mild COVID-19 (dated by TCRdb to the early 2020s). The study in broad terms: TCR sequence clusters from the two donors were largely donor specific. Two young, previously healthy adult volunteers made up the cohort, one male and one female. In two donors, T-cell clones that expanded and contracted after mild COVID-19 were followed by sequencing TCRalpha and TCRbeta repertoires longitudinally. The research as a whole found: Contracting CD4+ clones were found mainly in CM and EM memory subsets, while CD8+ clones were enriched in EMRA. The study covered only a couple of mild cases, and larger cohorts including severe cases with pre-infection samples were considered necessary. The detection of some responding clones in pre-infection memory suggests that pre-existing cross-reactive memory T cells joined the SARS-CoV-2 response. SARS-CoV-2 specificity was not confirmed for the second-wave clones peaking on day 37. From day 15 to 85, contracting clones showed balanced CD4/CD8 phenotypes, whereas a second wave of clones that expanded from day 15 to 37 leaned towards CD4+.

As encoded in the germline V gene, CDR1 is MGHRA while CDR2 is YSYEKL. The CDR3 spans 14 residues, from the cysteine through the phenylalanine. The read is trimmed to its CDR3 DNA, 42 bases read in frame from base 1. At the junction V is shortened by 2 bases and J by 4 bases, with 8 bases in between. The sequencing machine was an Illumina NovaSeq 6000. TCRalpha and TCRbeta cDNA libraries were built by 5'RACE with constant-segment primers, adding sample barcodes and unique molecular identifiers. RNA was extracted from every sample with Trizol reagent. Library amplification was performed in two PCR steps, and a second sample barcode and Illumina TruSeq adapters were introduced in the second step. Sequencing of the libraries was done on an Illumina NovaSeq, producing 2 x 150 bp paired-end reads. Regarding the original processing steps: Reads were demultiplexed and collapsed into UMI-guided consensus sequences with migec v1.2.7. Using mixcr v2.1.11, the UMI consensuses were aligned to TRA and TRB V and J templates and assembled into clonotypes. Expanded or contracted clonotypes were those called significant by both edgeR and NoisET, with noise models trained on biological replicates. edgeR calls used a false discovery rate-adjusted p below 0.01 and a log2 fold-change threshold of 1. As an exploratory analysis of dynamics, max-normalized trajectories of the 1000 most abundant clonotypes were examined with PCA combined with hierarchical clustering. Each responding clone was given a CD4 or CD8 phenotype based on the CD4+ and CD8+ repertoires, which had been sequenced separately. TCRdb cleaned the public reads at Q25 with fastp, built clones with MiXCR and kept in-frame beta chains. Identical CDR3 protein sequences are pooled into one entry, listed with their most common genes and DNA. The V and J calls follow TCRdb's processing rather than the paper's. This sample is represented by about 560,000 distinct CDR3 sequences; roughly 22% of them were singletons. The ten largest make up roughly 9.1% of the sample.

Ficoll-Paque density gradient centrifugation was used to isolate PBMCs. With regard to this clonotype: Its antigen is still unknown. Base-call qualities are not available, and no considerably larger clone is one nucleotide away.

The TCR was taken from an adult woman who had mild COVID-19 (a few samples of this study predate the infection). The sample titles of this study are shuffled in the database, so cell type and time point are left out; the donor was told from shared clones. The rearranged chain carries TRBV4-1 and TRBJ2-2; the D gene is unclear. The sample was PBMCs or a T cell subset sorted from them (not recorded which). The DNA reads as follows: TGCGCCAGCAGCCAACTCCCGAGCACCGGGGAGCTGTTTTTT. The encoded protein is CASSQLPSTGELFF.